The 17 T cell receptor beta chains listed next were all sequenced from one sample in a study of CD4 T cells in relation to SARS-CoV-2 and coronaviruses (dated by TCRdb to about 2021). CD4+ T cells from unexposed donors were collected before the COVID-19 pandemic (2011-2018). To prepare the library, the immunoSEQ multiplex PCR assay was applied. This immuneACCESS table, as held by TCRdb, lists in-frame sequences with V and J called but not all clones. Of the missing ones, under half trace to an unresolved V gene in checked studies; the others have no known cause. This sample lists 65,000 or so clones; about 95% were detected once. The top ten clonotypes cover around 0.15% of the sample. The sequenced sample was naive CD4+ T cells from PBMCs. This specimen's cell subset or site label, interpreted: naive CD4+ T cells isolated by negative enrichment. Receptors were obtained from a human donor in good health.

J is TRBJ2-7 and V is TRBV19; D is possibly TRBD1 (7 bases). CDR3 length: 16 residues. Trimming stripped 3 bases from V and 0 bases from J, with 15 bases between. Germline assignment: CDR1 LNHDA and CDR2 SQIVND (reference sequence). The CDR3 sequence: CASSIYPRDSSYEQYF. CDR3 nucleotide sequence: TGTGCCAGTAGTATTTACCCGCGGGACAGCTCCTACGAGCAGTACTTC. The full variable domain, in which reference TRBV19 and TRBJ2-7 provide the parts outside the CDR3, is DGGITQSPKYLFRKEGQNVTLSCEQNLNHDAMYWYRQDPGQGLRLIYYSQIVNDFQKGDIAEGYSVSREKKESFPLTVTSAQKNPTAFYLCASSIYPRDSSYEQYFGPGTRLTVT.

The V gene is TRBV9, the J gene TRBJ2-2; TRBD2 is a possible D gene (6 bases). This CDR3 has 14 amino acids. Trimming removed 3 bases at V and 7 bases at J, with 13 bases between. The V gene's germline CDR1 is SGDLS and CDR2 YYNGEE. The CDR3 is CASSAGSLNGELFF. Written as DNA, the CDR3 is TGTGCCAGCAGCGCCGGGAGCCTAAACGGGGAGCTGTTTTTT.

The chain is built from TRBV7-2 and TRBJ2-7; no reliable D call. The CDR3 length is 13 residues. V was trimmed by 1 base and J by 4 bases, leaving 8 bases between them. Germline assignment: CDR1 SGHTA and CDR2 FQGNSA. The chain's CDR3 is CASSLVSGYEQYF. CDR3 coding DNA: TGTGCCAGCAGCTTAGTGTCTGGTTACGAGCAGTACTTC.

The chain employs TRBV19 and TRBJ1-1, with 9 positions matching TRBD1. The CDR3 has 14 residues. The junction had 4 bases not matched to a gene; V was cut back by 5 bases and J by 3 bases. CDR1 LNHDA and CDR2 SQIVND come from the germline V gene (reference sequence). The CDR3 is CASSRRQGDTEAFF. The DNA of the CDR3 is TGTGCCAGTAGTCGCAGACAGGGGGACACTGAAGCTTTCTTT.

This clone was picked up a small number of times. This chain uses TRBV14 with TRBJ2-1; perhaps TRBD2 as D (6 bases). Germline CDR1 reads SGHDN; CDR2 reads FVKESK. CDR3 length equals 15 residues. V was clipped by 4 bases and J by 7 bases, with 17 bases between them. The CDR3 nucleotides read TGTGCCAGCAGCCCCAACTGGGGTGGGGGGAATGAGCAGTTCTTC. This translates into CASSPNWGGGNEQFF.

This clone showed up just once. This chain links TRBV30 with TRBJ2-5, with D tentatively TRBD1 (5 bases). CDR3 length: 14 amino acids. Trimming stripped 0 bases from V and 5 bases from J, with 13 bases between. Germline assignment: CDR1 GTSNPN and CDR2 SVGIG (reference sequence). This chain's CDR3 is CAWSVHGRAETQYF. The CDR3 DNA sequence: TGTGCCTGGAGTGTACACGGCAGGGCCGAGACCCAGTACTTC.

The chain combines TRBV27 with TRBJ1-4; D is uncertain. V was shortened by 5 bases and J by 5 bases, with 21 bases between the two germline ends. Per germline, CDR1 MNHEY and CDR2 SMNVEV (reference sequence). The CDR3 runs 17 residues. CDR3 DNA sequence: TGTGCCAGCAGTGCGTACCTAGGGTATTCGGTCAATGAAAAACTGTTTTTT. Protein sequence: CASSAYLGYSVNEKLFF.

The rearrangement joins TRBV20-1 to TRBJ1-1; weak D call: TRBD1 (5 bases). This CDR3 spans 11 amino acids. V dropped 6 bases and J dropped 5 bases, with 10 bases sitting between them. CDR1 and CDR2 (germline): DFQATT, SNEGSKA (reference sequence). The chain's CDR3 is CSAGKGTEAFF. The CDR3 DNA sequence: TGCAGTGCCGGGAAGGGGACTGAAGCTTTCTTT.

The chain has TRBV19 and TRBJ2-1; 9 bases align to TRBD2. CDR1 is LNHDA and CDR2 is SQIVND in the germline V gene (reference sequence). V lost 10 bases to trimming and J lost 9 bases; unmatched junction nucleotides: 16. The CDR3 is 15 residues long. CDR3 protein: CAITSGVAGAGEQFF. Here the CDR3 DNA reads TGTGCCATTACTTCGGGGGTAGCGGGAGCAGGTGAGCAGTTCTTC.

CDR3 loop: CASSLARGNTGELFF. The CDR3 bases are TGTGCCAGCAGCTTGGCCAGGGGAAACACCGGGGAGCTGTTTTTT. The chain couples TRBV5-4 to TRBJ2-2, with D possibly being TRBD1 (6 bases). V shed 0 bases and J shed 2 bases, with 8 bases lying between them. CDR1 and CDR2 (germline): SGHNT, YYREEE (reference sequence). CDR3 length equals 15 residues.

The CDR3, as DNA: TGCGCCAGCAGCTCACACCCCCCGACTAGCGGGACCCCTACCGAGCAGTACTTC. Its protein product is CASSSHPPTSGTPTEQYF. The chain employs TRBV10-1 and TRBJ2-7; 11 bases are shared with TRBD2. V shed 6 bases and J 6 bases; nucleotides not matched to a gene: 19. CDR3 length: 18 residues. Germline lookup yields CDR1 WNHNN and CDR2 SYGVQD (reference sequence).

The chain has TRBV19 and TRBJ2-7; TRBD2 matches 14 bases. V lost 4 bases to trimming and J lost 3 bases; unmatched junction nucleotides: 5. CDR1 is LNHDA, CDR2 SQIVND, per germline (reference sequence). The CDR3 totals 16 residues. In DNA form, the CDR3 reads TGTGCCAGTAGTACCGGGACTAGCGGGAGACACTACGAGCAGTACTTC. Protein: CASSTGTSGRHYEQYF. The whole variable domain, remainder taken from reference TRBV19 and TRBJ2-7, is DGGITQSPKYLFRKEGQNVTLSCEQNLNHDAMYWYRQDPGQGLRLIYYSQIVNDFQKGDIAEGYSVSREKKESFPLTVTSAQKNPTAFYLCASSTGTSGRHYEQYFGPGTRLTVT.

The chain combines TRBV5-1 with TRBJ1-3; possibly TRBD1 for D (5 bases). The CDR3 runs 15 residues. Germline V gene lookup returns CDR1 SGHRS and CDR2 YFSETQ. The V end lost 3 bases, the J end lost 4 bases, and 14 bases lay between the germline ends. As DNA, the CDR3 is TGCGCCAGCAGCTCACCCGGGACGGAAGGAAACACCATATATTTT. Protein sequence: CASSSPGTEGNTIYF.

J is TRBJ2-3 and V is TRBV25-1, with 12 nucleotides matching TRBD2. Unmatched junction bases numbered 5, after V lost 4 bases and J lost 6 bases. The CDR3 totals 15 residues. Germline values: CDR1 MGHDK, CDR2 SYGVNS. The CDR3 reads CASSVPSGRADTQYF. For the CDR3, the DNA is TGTGCCAGCAGTGTCCCTAGCGGGAGGGCCGATACGCAGTATTTT.

The CDR3, as DNA: TGTGCCAGCAGTTCAACGACAGGGGGCCTTTATAATTCACCCCTCCACTTT. It encodes CASSSTTGGLYNSPLHF. The chain carries TRBV28 and TRBJ1-6; 10 positions match TRBD1. The V and J ends lost 4 bases and 4 bases, in that order; junction bases with no gene match: 7. The germline gives CDR1 MDHEN, CDR2 SYDVKM. CDR3 size: 17 residues.

As DNA, the CDR3 is TGTGCCAGCAGTCCGGACAGGGTGACTGAAGCTTTCTTT. It specifies CASSPDRVTEAFF. The rearrangement links TRBV2 to TRBJ1-1; TRBD1 aligns across 8 bases. The CDR3 totals 13 residues. The V segment lost 5 bases and the J segment 5 bases; nucleotides outside the gene matches: 4. The germline V gene has CDR1 SNHLY and CDR2 FYNNEI.

The chain links TRBV5-6 to TRBJ2-7; 9 nucleotides line up with TRBD1. V lost 4 bases and J lost 3; bases outside the gene matches: 5. Germline-derived CDR1 and CDR2 are SGHDT and YYEEEE. The CDR3 has 14 amino acids. Written as DNA, the CDR3 is TGTGCCAGCAGCGGGGGGACAGGGAACTACGAGCAGTACTTC. Amino acid sequence: CASSGGTGNYEQYF.